In this sample, the clone carrying this T cell receptor beta chain turned up many times. Regions amplified from RNA transcripts were the TCR beta CDR3 regions. The HTBI primer set drove a first-round RT-PCR of the TCR CDR3. TCRdb used MiXCR to reprocess the multiplex PCR reads, holding one entry per CDR3 protein. This sample has roughly 710,000 distinct CDR3 sequences, with under 45% found just once. This entry is derived from a study of T cells in Graves' hyperthyroidism and ophthalmopathy. CDR3 length: 12 residues. From germline, CDR1 is LNHNV and CDR2 YYDKDF (reference sequence). Between the trimmed V and J ends, which lost 1 base and 11 bases, there was a span of 11 bases. Among the patients, aged 18 to 65, hyperthyroidism was newly diagnosed and had lasted under 2 months. Diagnoses used clinical symptoms, serum thyroxine and TRAb, thyroid ultrasound and orbital computed tomography.

This TCR came from a woman aged 40 to 50 with Graves' hyperthyroidism. Sequenced material: blood. This chain connects TRBV15 to TRBJ1-1, with a tentative D call TRBD1 (5 bases). DNA for the CDR3: TGTGCCACCAGCAGAGTCCCAGGGAGGGCTTTCTTT. Translated: CATSRVPGRAFF.